A selection of T cell receptor beta chains follows, all from one sample in a study of OX40 agonist ivuxolimab in advanced cancers. Assay: immunoSEQ multiplex PCR; the TCRdb copy retains only in-frame clones and omits some. This sample has around 43,000 clones, with approximately 86% found just once. The material was CD4+ or CD8+ T cells sorted from blood, obtained in a trial of the OX40 agonist ivuxolimab. Source of these receptors: an adult with an advanced solid tumor such as melanoma, head and neck, liver or kidney cancer. Each CDR3 is given with its conserved first and last residue. A D gene is named only where the DNA matches it firmly. Clone size is given for some rows only: seen once, a few or many times, or a class if the clone is expanded.

j_gene: TRBJ2-2
v_gene: TRBV4-3
abundance: NA
d_gene: NA
CDR3aa: CASSQDRAGANTGELFF
CDR3nt: TGCGCCAGCAGCCAAGATAGGGCCGGCGCGAACACCGGGGAGCTGTTTTTT

j_gene: TRBJ2-3
v_gene: TRBV9
abundance: NA
d_gene: NA
CDR3aa: CASSVRDGGLDTQYF
CDR3nt: TGTGCCAGCAGCGTGCGGGACGGGGGCCTCGATACGCAGTATTTT

j_gene: TRBJ1-6
v_gene: TRBV7-2
abundance: NA
d_gene: TRBD1
CDR3aa: CASSQDSGGNNSPLHF
CDR3nt: TGCGCCAGCAGCCAAGATTCAGGGGGCAATAATTCACCCCTCCACTTT

j_gene: TRBJ2-1
v_gene: TRBV7-8
abundance: NA
d_gene: NA
CDR3aa: CASSFGFDEQFF
CDR3nt: TGTGCCAGCAGCTTCGGGTTCGATGAGCAGTTCTTC

j_gene: TRBJ2-3
v_gene: TRBV6-8
abundance: NA
d_gene: TRBD2
CDR3aa: CASTVPSGRDLSDTQYF
CDR3nt: TGTGCCAGCACTGTCCCTAGCGGGAGGGATTTATCAGATACGCAGTATTTT

j_gene: TRBJ2-7
v_gene: TRBV28
abundance: NA
d_gene: NA
CDR3aa: CASSFPRERYEQYF
CDR3nt: TGTGCCAGCAGTTTTCCACGGGAGAGATACGAGCAGTACTTC

j_gene: TRBJ2-7
v_gene: TRBV10-3
abundance: large
d_gene: NA
CDR3aa: CAISTPGELEQYF
CDR3nt: TGTGCCATCAGTACCCCGGGGGAGCTCGAGCAGTACTTC

j_gene: TRBJ2-1
v_gene: TRBV27
abundance: NA
d_gene: TRBD2
CDR3aa: CASSGDSGLAGVGEQFF
CDR3nt: TGTGCCAGCAGCGGGGACAGCGGACTAGCGGGAGTTGGTGAGCAGTTCTTC

j_gene: TRBJ2-7
v_gene: TRBV7-6
abundance: few
d_gene: NA
CDR3aa: CASSSGRVYEQYF
CDR3nt: TGTGCCAGCAGCTCGGGACGGGTCTACGAGCAGTACTTC

j_gene: TRBJ2-1
v_gene: TRBV6-4
abundance: NA
d_gene: TRBD2
CDR3aa: CASSGSGGAYNEQFF
CDR3nt: TGTGCCAGCAGTGGGAGCGGGGGGGCCTACAATGAGCAGTTCTTC

j_gene: TRBJ2-7
v_gene: TRBV4-1
abundance: NA
d_gene: TRBD2
CDR3aa: CASSQGAGGGYEQYF
CDR3nt: TGCGCCAGCAGCCAAGGAGCTGGGGGGGGCTACGAGCAGTACTTC

j_gene: TRBJ2-2
v_gene: TRBV7-9
abundance: NA
d_gene: NA
CDR3aa: CASSAISDTRGAGELFF
CDR3nt: TGTGCCAGCAGCGCGATAAGCGACACCCGAGGGGCCGGGGAGCTGTTTTTT

j_gene: TRBJ2-1
v_gene: TRBV6-6
abundance: NA
d_gene: TRBD1
CDR3aa: CASSLHRDRVNNEQFF
CDR3nt: TGTGCCAGCAGCCTACACCGGGACAGGGTTAACAATGAGCAGTTCTTC

j_gene: TRBJ2-3
v_gene: TRBV4-1
abundance: once
d_gene: TRBD1
CDR3aa: CASSQGPGDREADTQYF
CDR3nt: TGCGCCAGCAGCCAGGGCCCTGGGGACAGGGAGGCAGATACGCAGTATTTT

j_gene: TRBJ1-2
v_gene: TRBV25-1
abundance: NA
d_gene: TRBD1
CDR3aa: CASSEQGAIEGYTF
CDR3nt: TGTGCCAGCAGTGAACAGGGGGCGATTGAAGGCTACACCTTC

j_gene: TRBJ1-3
v_gene: TRBV7-1
abundance: once
d_gene: NA
CDR3aa: CASRGVVDTIYF
CDR3nt: TGTGCCAGCAGGGGGGTTGTCGACACCATATATTTT

j_gene: TRBJ1-5
v_gene: TRBV6-5
abundance: NA
d_gene: TRBD1
CDR3aa: CASSKGARNQPQHF
CDR3nt: TGTGCCAGCAGTAAGGGGGCTCGTAATCAGCCCCAGCATTTT

j_gene: TRBJ2-7
v_gene: TRBV7-6
abundance: once
d_gene: NA
CDR3aa: CASSPRPGTATLGYEQYF
CDR3nt: TGTGCCAGCAGCCCCCGGCCGGGCACCGCTACGTTGGGCTACGAGCAGTACTTC

j_gene: TRBJ2-3
v_gene: TRBV6-4
abundance: NA
d_gene: TRBD2
CDR3aa: CASSDEAGGNTDTQYF
CDR3nt: TGTGCCAGCAGTGATGAGGCGGGAGGAAACACAGATACGCAGTATTTT

j_gene: TRBJ2-3
v_gene: TRBV15
abundance: NA
d_gene: TRBD1
CDR3aa: CATSRAGQDGTDTQYF
CDR3nt: TGTGCCACCAGCAGAGCGGGACAGGACGGCACAGATACGCAGTATTTT

j_gene: TRBJ2-1
v_gene: TRBV5-1
abundance: NA
d_gene: TRBD1
CDR3aa: CASSPDRSYNEQFF
CDR3nt: TGCGCCAGCAGCCCGGACAGGAGTTACAATGAGCAGTTCTTC

j_gene: TRBJ2-1
v_gene: TRBV5-1
abundance: NA
d_gene: TRBD2
CDR3aa: CASSLATSAYNEQFF
CDR3nt: TGCGCCAGCAGCTTGGCGACTAGCGCCTACAATGAGCAGTTCTTC

j_gene: TRBJ1-1
v_gene: TRBV7-6
abundance: NA
d_gene: TRBD1
CDR3aa: CASSPNRGNTEAFF
CDR3nt: TGTGCCAGCAGCCCCAACAGGGGGAACACTGAAGCTTTCTTT

j_gene: TRBJ2-5
v_gene: TRBV11-2
abundance: NA
d_gene: TRBD2
CDR3aa: CASKTRTSGRAGETQYF
CDR3nt: TGTGCCAGCAAGACCCGGACTAGCGGGAGGGCCGGGGAGACCCAGTACTTC

j_gene: TRBJ1-5
v_gene: TRBV7-9
abundance: few
d_gene: NA
CDR3aa: CASSLEGRNQPQHF
CDR3nt: TGTGCCAGCAGCTTAGAAGGGCGGAATCAGCCCCAGCATTTT

j_gene: TRBJ1-1
v_gene: TRBV29-1
abundance: NA
d_gene: TRBD1
CDR3aa: CSVGDRGPSNTEAFF
CDR3nt: TGCAGCGTTGGGGACAGGGGTCCTTCGAACACTGAAGCTTTCTTT

j_gene: TRBJ2-3
v_gene: TRBV11-2
abundance: NA
d_gene: NA
CDR3aa: CASSLVKLADTQYF
CDR3nt: TGTGCCAGCAGCTTAGTTAAGTTAGCGGATACGCAGTATTTT

j_gene: TRBJ2-3
v_gene: TRBV25-1
abundance: medium-sized
d_gene: TRBD2
CDR3aa: CASSGWTSAFTDTQYF
CDR3nt: TGTGCCAGCAGTGGCTGGACTAGCGCGTTCACAGATACGCAGTATTTT

j_gene: TRBJ1-6
v_gene: TRBV9
abundance: once
d_gene: TRBD1
CDR3aa: CASSAGTGNSPLHF
CDR3nt: TGTGCCAGCAGCGCCGGGACAGGGAATTCACCCCTCCACTTT

j_gene: TRBJ1-1
v_gene: TRBV7-2
abundance: NA
d_gene: NA
CDR3aa: CASSLEGAGYTEAFF
CDR3nt: TGTGCCAGCAGCTTAGAAGGGGCAGGGTACACTGAAGCTTTCTTT

j_gene: TRBJ2-7
v_gene: TRBV4-3
abundance: NA
d_gene: TRBD1
CDR3aa: CASSQDRGRGQWPYEQYF
CDR3nt: TGCGCCAGCAGCCAAGATAGGGGCCGGGGACAGTGGCCCTACGAGCAGTACTTC

j_gene: TRBJ2-6
v_gene: TRBV27
abundance: NA
d_gene: NA
CDR3aa: CASSLNAGYSGANVLTF
CDR3nt: TGTGCCAGCAGTTTAAATGCTGGGTACTCTGGGGCCAACGTCCTGACTTTC

j_gene: TRBJ2-2
v_gene: TRBV27
abundance: once
d_gene: NA
CDR3aa: CASSPRTAYTGELFF
CDR3nt: TGTGCCAGCAGTCCCCGGACAGCCTACACCGGGGAGCTGTTTTTT

j_gene: TRBJ2-5
v_gene: TRBV7-6
abundance: NA
d_gene: NA
CDR3aa: CASSIPRGEGETQYF
CDR3nt: TGTGCCAGCAGCATTCCAAGGGGGGAGGGGGAGACCCAGTACTTC

j_gene: TRBJ2-7
v_gene: TRBV13
abundance: few
d_gene: NA
CDR3aa: CASSLGLRTAYEQYF
CDR3nt: TGTGCCAGCAGCTTAGGCCTTAGGACAGCCTACGAGCAGTACTTC

j_gene: TRBJ2-5
v_gene: TRBV28
abundance: NA
d_gene: TRBD2
CDR3aa: CASTYSSLLAGVGETQYF
CDR3nt: TGTGCCAGCACCTATTCCTCCCTACTAGCGGGAGTTGGGGAGACCCAGTACTTC

j_gene: TRBJ2-1
v_gene: TRBV2
abundance: NA
d_gene: TRBD2
CDR3aa: CASPGGRGEQFF
CDR3nt: TGTGCCAGCCCGGGGGGTCGGGGGGAGCAGTTCTTC

j_gene: TRBJ2-3
v_gene: TRBV2
abundance: NA
d_gene: NA
CDR3aa: CASGAGLITDTQYF
CDR3nt: TGTGCCAGCGGGGCGGGACTCATCACAGATACGCAGTATTTT

j_gene: TRBJ2-3
v_gene: TRBV10-2
abundance: NA
d_gene: NA
CDR3aa: CASSDRTGTQPRDTQYF
CDR3nt: TGCGCCAGCAGTGACCGAACCGGGACCCAGCCGCGAGATACGCAGTATTTT

j_gene: TRBJ1-6
v_gene: TRBV7-6
abundance: NA
d_gene: NA
CDR3aa: CASSLTQGWASSPLHF
CDR3nt: TGTGCCAGCAGCTTAACACAGGGATGGGCAAGTTCACCCCTCCACTTT

j_gene: TRBJ1-5
v_gene: TRBV7-8
abundance: NA
d_gene: NA
CDR3aa: CASSTRGTEPQHF
CDR3nt: TGTGCCAGCAGCACGAGGGGGACGGAGCCCCAGCATTTT

j_gene: TRBJ1-3
v_gene: TRBV13
abundance: NA
d_gene: NA
CDR3aa: CASSPPSRPGNTIYF
CDR3nt: TGTGCCAGCAGCCCCCCATCCAGGCCCGGAAACACCATATATTTT

j_gene: TRBJ2-7
v_gene: TRBV6-5
abundance: NA
d_gene: TRBD2
CDR3aa: CASSYSGLASEQYF
CDR3nt: TGTGCCAGCAGTTACTCCGGACTAGCGAGTGAGCAGTACTTC

j_gene: TRBJ1-6
v_gene: TRBV27
abundance: NA
d_gene: NA
CDR3aa: CASSETRSSPLHF
CDR3nt: TGTGCCAGCAGCGAAACAAGATCTTCACCCCTCCACTTT

j_gene: TRBJ2-3
v_gene: TRBV19
abundance: NA
d_gene: NA
CDR3aa: CASSIEDGGNTQYF
CDR3nt: TGTGCCAGTAGTATCGAGGACGGAGGGAATACGCAGTATTTT